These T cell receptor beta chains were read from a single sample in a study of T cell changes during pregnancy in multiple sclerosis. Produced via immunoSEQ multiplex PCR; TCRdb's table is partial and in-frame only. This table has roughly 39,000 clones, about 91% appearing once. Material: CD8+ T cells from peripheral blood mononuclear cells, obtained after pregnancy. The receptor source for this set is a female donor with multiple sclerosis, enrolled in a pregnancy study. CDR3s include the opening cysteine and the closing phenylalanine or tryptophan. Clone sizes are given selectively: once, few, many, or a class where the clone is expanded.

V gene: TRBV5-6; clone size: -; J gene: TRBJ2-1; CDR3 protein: CASSSRGREQFF
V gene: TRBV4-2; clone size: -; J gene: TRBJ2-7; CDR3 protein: CASSQTGLAGLTRSSSYEQYF
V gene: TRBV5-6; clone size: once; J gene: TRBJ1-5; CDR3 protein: CASSLTFGVFSNQPQHF
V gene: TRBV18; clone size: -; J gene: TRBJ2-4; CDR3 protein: CASSPRDRNIQYF
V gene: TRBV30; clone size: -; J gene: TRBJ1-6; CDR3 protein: CAWSRGTANSPLHF
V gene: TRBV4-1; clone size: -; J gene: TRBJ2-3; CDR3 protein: CASSQAPPLSRGTDTQYF
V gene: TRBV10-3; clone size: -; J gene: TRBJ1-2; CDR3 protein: CAIMGQTGYGYTF
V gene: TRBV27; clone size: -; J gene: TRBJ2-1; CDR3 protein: CASAPGHGEQFF
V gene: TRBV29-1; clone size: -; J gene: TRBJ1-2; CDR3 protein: CSVDAGGDGYTF
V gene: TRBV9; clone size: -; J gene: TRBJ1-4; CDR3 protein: CASSVGGGGNEKLFF
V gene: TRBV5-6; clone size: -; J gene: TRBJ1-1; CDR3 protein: CASSLGPRGTEAFF
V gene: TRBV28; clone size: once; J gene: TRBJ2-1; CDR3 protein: CASSLSRYNEQFF
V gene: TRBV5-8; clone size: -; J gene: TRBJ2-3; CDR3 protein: CASSLELGAQYF
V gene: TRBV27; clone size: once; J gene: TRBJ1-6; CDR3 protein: CASSSPGQGNSPLHF
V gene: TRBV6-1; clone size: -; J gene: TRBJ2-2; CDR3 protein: CASSASGLFTGELFF
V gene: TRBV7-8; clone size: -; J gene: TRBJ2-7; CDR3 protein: CASSYTPSNEQYF
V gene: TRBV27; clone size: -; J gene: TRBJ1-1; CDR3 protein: CASSLSGERIPDTEAFF
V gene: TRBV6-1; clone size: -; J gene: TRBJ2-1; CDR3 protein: CASLASGTYNEQFF
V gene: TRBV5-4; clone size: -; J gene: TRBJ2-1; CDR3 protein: CASSLARGRRVSYNEQFF
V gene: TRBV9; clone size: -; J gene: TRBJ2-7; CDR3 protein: CASSVGQGVYEQYF
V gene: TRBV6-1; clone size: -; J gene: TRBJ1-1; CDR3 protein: CASSEDRNTEAFF
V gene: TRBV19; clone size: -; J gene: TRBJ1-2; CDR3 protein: CASSILGDKGDYGYTF
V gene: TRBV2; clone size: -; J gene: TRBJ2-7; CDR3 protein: CASSVREDTSAYTYEQYF
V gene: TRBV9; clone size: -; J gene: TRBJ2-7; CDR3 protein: CASSVTGTANYEQYF
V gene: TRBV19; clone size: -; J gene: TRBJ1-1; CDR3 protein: CASKQGPEAFF
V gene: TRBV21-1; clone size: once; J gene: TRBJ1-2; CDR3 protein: CASSKGGQGDSANYGYTF
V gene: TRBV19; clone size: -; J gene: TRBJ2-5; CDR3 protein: CATTAGDRGFWGQETQYF
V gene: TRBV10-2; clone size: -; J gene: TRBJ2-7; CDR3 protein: CASSVAGGYPSSYEQYF
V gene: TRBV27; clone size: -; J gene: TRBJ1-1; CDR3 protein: CASSLAGVSTEAFF
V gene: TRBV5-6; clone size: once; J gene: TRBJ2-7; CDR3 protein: CASSEGSYEQYF
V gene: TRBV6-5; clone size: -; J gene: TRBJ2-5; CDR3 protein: CASSYSRGAGETQYF
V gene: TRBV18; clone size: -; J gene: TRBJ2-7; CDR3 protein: CASSPPGRGDEQYF
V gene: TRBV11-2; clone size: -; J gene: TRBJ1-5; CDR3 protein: CASSLSGNNQPQHF
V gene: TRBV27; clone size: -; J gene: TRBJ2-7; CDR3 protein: CASSLSRTLYEQYF
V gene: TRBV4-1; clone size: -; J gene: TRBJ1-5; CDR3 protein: CASSQIGGLRNQPQHF
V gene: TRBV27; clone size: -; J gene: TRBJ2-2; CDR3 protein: CASSTRLAVNTGELFF
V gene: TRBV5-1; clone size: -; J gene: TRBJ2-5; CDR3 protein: CASSFRGTQETQYF
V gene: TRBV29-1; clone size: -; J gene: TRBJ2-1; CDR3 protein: CSVDLRLAGVNEQFF
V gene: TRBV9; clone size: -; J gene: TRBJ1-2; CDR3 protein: CASSGTREYGYGYTF
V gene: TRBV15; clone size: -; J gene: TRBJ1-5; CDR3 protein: CATSRDIGRSNQPQHF
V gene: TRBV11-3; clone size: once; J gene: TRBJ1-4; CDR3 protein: CASSALSEKLFF
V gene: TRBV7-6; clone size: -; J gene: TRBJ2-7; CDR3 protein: CASSHRFGQFRDRGSYEQYF
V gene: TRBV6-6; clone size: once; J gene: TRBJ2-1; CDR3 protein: CASSKQGRDEQFF
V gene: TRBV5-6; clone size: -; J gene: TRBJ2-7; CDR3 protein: CASSARDNRLTFYEQYF
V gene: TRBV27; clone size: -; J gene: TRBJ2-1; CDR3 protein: CASSLPGLLEQFF
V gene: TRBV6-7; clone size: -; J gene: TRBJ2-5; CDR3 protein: CASSYPFRDRGEGAQETQYF
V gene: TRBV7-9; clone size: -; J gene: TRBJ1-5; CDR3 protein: CASSRQQGNQPQHF
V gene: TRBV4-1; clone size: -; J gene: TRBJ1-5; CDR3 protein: CASSQLGGLGLNQPQHF
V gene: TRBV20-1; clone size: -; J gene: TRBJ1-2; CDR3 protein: CSARWRDGYTF
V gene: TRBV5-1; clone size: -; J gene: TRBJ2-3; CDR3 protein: CASRKEHPGRDTQYF
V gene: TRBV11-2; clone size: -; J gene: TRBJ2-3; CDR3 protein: CASSKRGAGVHTDTQYF
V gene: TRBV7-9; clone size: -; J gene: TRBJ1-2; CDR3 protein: CASSDRGHLYGYTF
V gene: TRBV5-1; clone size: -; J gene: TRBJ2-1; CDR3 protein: CASSLGLAGIGDEQFF
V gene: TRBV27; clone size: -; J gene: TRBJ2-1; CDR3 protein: CASSLSGGDIYNEQFF
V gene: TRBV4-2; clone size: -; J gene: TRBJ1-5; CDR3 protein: CASSQNSGGQPQHF
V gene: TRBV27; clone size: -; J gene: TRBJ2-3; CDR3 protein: CASSLARGRNTDTQYF
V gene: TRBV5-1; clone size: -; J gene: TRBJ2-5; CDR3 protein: CASSGGLGTRAPYF
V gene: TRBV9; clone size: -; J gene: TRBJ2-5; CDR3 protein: CASSVGGGQETQYF